Below, one T cell receptor (beta chain) is given with its context. Its matching antigen is unknown. PCR or immunohistochemistry showed mismatch repair deficiency in every enrolled patient. These data belong to a study of PD-1 blockade in mismatch repair-deficient tumors. General study results and limits: Tumor-resident clones, often undetectable pretreatment in blood, expanded then contracted after pembrolizumab.

This CDR3 is 12 amino acids long. The germline gives CDR1 MGHRA, CDR2 YSYEKL. V lost 4 bases, J lost 4 bases, and 6 bases lay in between. Sequencing was performed with immunoSEQ multiplex PCR; in TCRdb, only in-frame clones are kept and a portion is missing. The repertoire holds over 15,000 clones, with roughly 83% as singletons. The chain has TRBV4-1 and TRBJ2-3; perhaps TRBD1 as D (5 bases). The source is an adult with mismatch repair-deficient cancer. This specimen was PBMCs, taken before pembrolizumab treatment. The CDR3 sequence: CASSPTADTQYF. The CDR3 DNA is TGCGCCAGCAGCCCGACAGCAGATACGCAGTATTTT.